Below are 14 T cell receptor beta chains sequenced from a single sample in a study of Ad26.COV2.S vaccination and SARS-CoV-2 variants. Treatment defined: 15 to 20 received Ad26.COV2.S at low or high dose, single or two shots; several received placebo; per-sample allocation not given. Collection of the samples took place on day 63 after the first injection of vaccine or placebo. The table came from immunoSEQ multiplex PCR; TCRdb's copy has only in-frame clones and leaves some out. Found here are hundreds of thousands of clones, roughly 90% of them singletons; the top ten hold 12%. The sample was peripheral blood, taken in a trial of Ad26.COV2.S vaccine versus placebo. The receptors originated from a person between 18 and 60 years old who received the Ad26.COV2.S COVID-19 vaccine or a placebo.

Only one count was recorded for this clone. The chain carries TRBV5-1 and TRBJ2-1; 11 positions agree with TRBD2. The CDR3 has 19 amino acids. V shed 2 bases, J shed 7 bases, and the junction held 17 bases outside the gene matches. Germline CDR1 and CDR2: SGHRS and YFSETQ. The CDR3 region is CASSFPGGLSSGRWNEQFF. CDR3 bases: TGCGCCAGCAGCTTTCCAGGGGGTCTGTCTAGCGGGAGGTGGAATGAGCAGTTCTTC.

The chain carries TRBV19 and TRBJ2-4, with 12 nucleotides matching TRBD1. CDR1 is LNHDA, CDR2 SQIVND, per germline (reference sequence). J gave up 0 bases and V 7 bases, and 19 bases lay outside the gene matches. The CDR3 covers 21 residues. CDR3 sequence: CASTSGTGGLGNRLAKNIQYF. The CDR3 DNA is TGTGCCAGTACCTCCGGGACAGGGGGCCTCGGGAATCGACTAGCCAAAAACATTCAGTACTTC.

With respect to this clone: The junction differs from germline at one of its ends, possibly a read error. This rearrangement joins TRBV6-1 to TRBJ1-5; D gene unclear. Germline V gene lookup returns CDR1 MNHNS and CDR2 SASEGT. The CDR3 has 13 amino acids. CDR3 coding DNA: TGTGCCAGCAGGGAAGACGACAATCAGCCCCAGCATTTT. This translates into CASREDDNQPQHF.

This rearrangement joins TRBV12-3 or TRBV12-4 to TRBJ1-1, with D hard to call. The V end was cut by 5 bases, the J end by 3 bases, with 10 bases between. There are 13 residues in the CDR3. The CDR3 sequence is CASSKALDTEAFF. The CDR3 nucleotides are TGTGCCAGCAGTAAGGCGCTGGACACTGAAGCTTTCTTT.

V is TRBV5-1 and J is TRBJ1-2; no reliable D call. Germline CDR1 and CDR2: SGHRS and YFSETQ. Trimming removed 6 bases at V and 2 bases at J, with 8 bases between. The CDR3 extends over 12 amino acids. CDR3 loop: CASKEENYGYTF. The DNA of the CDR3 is TGCGCCAGCAAGGAAGAAAACTATGGCTACACCTTC.

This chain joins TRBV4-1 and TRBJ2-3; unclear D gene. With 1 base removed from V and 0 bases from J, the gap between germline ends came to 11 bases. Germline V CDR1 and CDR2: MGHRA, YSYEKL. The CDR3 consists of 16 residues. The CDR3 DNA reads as TGCGCCAGCAGCCAAGGCTTTCGCTCTAGCACAGATACGCAGTATTTT. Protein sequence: CASSQGFRSSTDTQYF.

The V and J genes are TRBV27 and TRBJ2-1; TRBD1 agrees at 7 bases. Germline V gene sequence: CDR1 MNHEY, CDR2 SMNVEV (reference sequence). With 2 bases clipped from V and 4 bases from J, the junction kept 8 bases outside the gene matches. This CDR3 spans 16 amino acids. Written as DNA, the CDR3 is TGTGCCAGCAGTTTAACGACAGGGAGAATGTACAATGAGCAGTTCTTC. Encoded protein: CASSLTTGRMYNEQFF.

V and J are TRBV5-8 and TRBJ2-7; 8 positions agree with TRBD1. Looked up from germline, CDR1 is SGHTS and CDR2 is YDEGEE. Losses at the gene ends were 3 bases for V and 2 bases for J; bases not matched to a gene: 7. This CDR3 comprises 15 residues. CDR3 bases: TGTGCCAGCAGCTACAAACGGGACAGGACCTACGAGCAGTACTTC. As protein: CASSYKRDRTYEQYF.

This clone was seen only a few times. The CDR3 DNA reads TGTGCCAGTAGTTACGACAGGGTGGAGCAGCCCCAGCATTTT. Its protein is CASSYDRVEQPQHF. The V gene is TRBV19, the J gene TRBJ1-5, with 7 bases matching TRBD1. The CDR3 is 14 residues long. CDR1 LNHDA and CDR2 SQIVND come from the germline V gene (reference sequence). V shed 5 bases, J shed 7 bases, and the junction held 8 bases outside the gene matches.

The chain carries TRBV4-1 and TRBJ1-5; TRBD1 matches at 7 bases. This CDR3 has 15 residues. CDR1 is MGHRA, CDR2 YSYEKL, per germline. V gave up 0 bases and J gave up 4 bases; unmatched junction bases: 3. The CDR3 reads CASSQEGGVNQPQHF. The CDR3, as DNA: TGCGCCAGCAGCCAAGAAGGGGGCGTAAATCAGCCCCAGCATTTT.

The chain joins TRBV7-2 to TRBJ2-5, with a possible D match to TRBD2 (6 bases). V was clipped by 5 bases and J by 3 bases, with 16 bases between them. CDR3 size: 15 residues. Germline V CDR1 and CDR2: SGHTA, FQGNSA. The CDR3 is CASSVPLAGKETQYF. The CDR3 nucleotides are TGTGCCAGCAGCGTCCCTCTGGCGGGAAAAGAGACCCAGTACTTC.

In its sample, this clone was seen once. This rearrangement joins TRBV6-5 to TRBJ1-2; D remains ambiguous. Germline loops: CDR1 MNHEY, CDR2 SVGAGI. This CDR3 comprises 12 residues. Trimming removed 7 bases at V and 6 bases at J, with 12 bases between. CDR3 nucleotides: TGTGCCAGCACCGATAGTCAGAATGGCTACACCTTC. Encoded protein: CASTDSQNGYTF.

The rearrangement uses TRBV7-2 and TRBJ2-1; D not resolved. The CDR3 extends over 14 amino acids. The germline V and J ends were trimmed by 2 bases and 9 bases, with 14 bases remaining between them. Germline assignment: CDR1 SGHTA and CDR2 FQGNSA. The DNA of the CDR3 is TGTGCCAGCAGCTTATCCCTGGATCCAGGTGAGCAGTTCTTC. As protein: CASSLSLDPGEQFF. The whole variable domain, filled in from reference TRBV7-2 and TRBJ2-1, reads GAGVSQSPSNKVTEKGKDVELRCDPISGHTALYWYRQSLGQGLEFLIYFQGNSAPDKSGLPSDRFSAERTGGSVSTLTIQRTQQEDSAVYLCASSLSLDPGEQFFGPGTRLTVL.

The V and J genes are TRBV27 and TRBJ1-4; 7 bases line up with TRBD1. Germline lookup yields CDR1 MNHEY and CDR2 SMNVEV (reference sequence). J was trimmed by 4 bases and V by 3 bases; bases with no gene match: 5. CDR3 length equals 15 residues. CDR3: CASSFRQGGNEKLFF. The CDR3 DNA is TGTGCCAGCAGTTTCCGACAGGGAGGTAATGAAAAACTGTTTTTT.